A selection of T cell receptor beta chains follows, all from one sample in a study of blood T cell repertoires in COVID-19. Produced via immunoSEQ multiplex PCR; TCRdb's table is partial and in-frame only. The profile shows hundreds of thousands of clones, around 86% of them singletons. The sequencing sample was made of PBMCs or T cells enriched from blood (not recorded which). The receptors come from a man in his sixties who had recovered from COVID-19. The CDR3 runs from the conserved cysteine through the conserved F or W. D genes are given only for firm matches. Rows may omit the clone size; those that give it use once, few, many or a size class.

j_call: TRBJ2-7; d_call: .; clone_size: .; v_call: TRBV19; cdr3_length: 18; cdr3_nt: TGTGCCAGTAGGGAAGACAGGTTTCGTAGCGGGTTATCCTACGAGCAGTACTTC; cdr3_aa: CASREDRFRSGLSYEQYF
j_call: TRBJ2-7; d_call: .; clone_size: .; v_call: TRBV28; cdr3_length: 16; cdr3_nt: TGTGCCAGCAGTTCATACACCAGGGTGAGCTCCTACGAGCAGTACTTC; cdr3_aa: CASSSYTRVSSYEQYF
j_call: TRBJ1-5; d_call: TRBD1; clone_size: once; v_call: TRBV20-1; cdr3_length: 13; cdr3_nt: TGCAGTGCTAGTGGACAGGGGGATCAGCCCCAGCATTTT; cdr3_aa: CSASGQGDQPQHF
j_call: TRBJ2-7; d_call: TRBD1; clone_size: .; v_call: TRBV25-1; cdr3_length: 15; cdr3_nt: TGTGCCAGCAGTGGCCCGGGACAGGGTACTTCCGAGCAGTACTTC; cdr3_aa: CASSGPGQGTSEQYF
j_call: TRBJ2-7; d_call: TRBD2; clone_size: .; v_call: TRBV18; cdr3_length: 14; cdr3_nt: TGTGCCAGCTCACCGGAAACTAGCGGGAGCGAGCAGTACTTC; cdr3_aa: CASSPETSGSEQYF
j_call: TRBJ2-3; d_call: TRBD1; clone_size: .; v_call: TRBV9; cdr3_length: 15; cdr3_nt: TGTGCCAGCAGCGTGGTGACAGGGGTCACAGATACGCAGTATTTT; cdr3_aa: CASSVVTGVTDTQYF
j_call: TRBJ2-5; d_call: .; clone_size: .; v_call: TRBV9; cdr3_length: 13; cdr3_nt: TGTGCCAGCAGCGTAGCCGCGGGAGAGACCCAGTACTTC; cdr3_aa: CASSVAAGETQYF
j_call: TRBJ1-2; d_call: .; clone_size: .; v_call: TRBV29-1; cdr3_length: 12; cdr3_nt: TGCAGCGTCGGCGACGGGAACTATGGCTACACCTTC; cdr3_aa: CSVGDGNYGYTF
j_call: TRBJ1-2; d_call: TRBD1; clone_size: .; v_call: TRBV18; cdr3_length: 15; cdr3_nt: TGTGCCAGCTCACCATCGGGGGACAGGACGTATGGCTACACCTTC; cdr3_aa: CASSPSGDRTYGYTF
j_call: TRBJ2-7; d_call: .; clone_size: .; v_call: TRBV7-2; cdr3_length: 17; cdr3_nt: TGTGCCAGCAGCTTAGGAATGGGAGGCAGTCTCTCCTACGAGCAGTACTTC; cdr3_aa: CASSLGMGGSLSYEQYF
j_call: TRBJ1-6; d_call: TRBD1; clone_size: .; v_call: TRBV5-1; cdr3_length: 18; cdr3_nt: TGCGCCAGCAGCCGCGGGACAGGGGGCGGTGGCTATAATTCACCCCTCCACTTT; cdr3_aa: CASSRGTGGGGYNSPLHF
j_call: TRBJ2-7; d_call: TRBD2; clone_size: .; v_call: TRBV18; cdr3_length: 12; cdr3_nt: TGTGCCAGCTCCACCGGGGGGTACGAGCAGTACTTC; cdr3_aa: CASSTGGYEQYF
j_call: TRBJ2-1; d_call: TRBD2; clone_size: once; v_call: TRBV7-2; cdr3_length: 16; cdr3_nt: TGTGCCAGCAGTCCGGGACTAGCGACTACCTACAATGAGCAGTTCTTC; cdr3_aa: CASSPGLATTYNEQFF
j_call: TRBJ2-1; d_call: TRBD2; clone_size: .; v_call: TRBV5-1; cdr3_length: 15; cdr3_nt: TGCGCCAGCAGCGAACGACCGGGACTAGCGGGTTCGTGGTTCTTC; cdr3_aa: CASSERPGLAGSWFF
j_call: TRBJ2-7; d_call: .; clone_size: .; v_call: TRBV28; cdr3_length: 15; cdr3_nt: TGTGCCAGCAGTTCGCATGGCGGCCGCTCCTACGAGCAGTACTTC; cdr3_aa: CASSSHGGRSYEQYF
j_call: TRBJ2-5; d_call: .; clone_size: .; v_call: TRBV24-1; cdr3_length: 15; cdr3_nt: TGTGCCCCTCGGTGTGTAGGGGCATCCCCAGAGACCCAGTACTTC; cdr3_aa: CAPRCVGASPETQYF
j_call: TRBJ1-2; d_call: .; clone_size: .; v_call: TRBV7-2; cdr3_length: 16; cdr3_nt: TGTGCCAGCAGCTTAGCAGGGGCTGGGGTTGGCTATGGCTACACCTTC; cdr3_aa: CASSLAGAGVGYGYTF
j_call: TRBJ2-7; d_call: .; clone_size: .; v_call: TRBV28; cdr3_length: 14; cdr3_nt: TGTGCCAGCAGTTTAAAGGGGCCCCCCTACGAGCAGTACTTC; cdr3_aa: CASSLKGPPYEQYF
j_call: TRBJ2-7; d_call: TRBD1; clone_size: .; v_call: TRBV7-9; cdr3_length: 14; cdr3_nt: TGTGCCAGCAGTGTTGAGGGACAGTACCACGAGCAGTACTTC; cdr3_aa: CASSVEGQYHEQYF
j_call: TRBJ2-7; d_call: .; clone_size: .; v_call: TRBV11-2; cdr3_length: 14; cdr3_nt: TGTGCCAGCAGCCTAACTAGCCCCACCTACGAGCAGTACTTC; cdr3_aa: CASSLTSPTYEQYF
j_call: TRBJ2-1; d_call: TRBD2; clone_size: once; v_call: TRBV3-1/TRBV3-2; cdr3_length: 12; cdr3_nt: TGTGCCAGCAGCCACGCGGGAGGTGAGCAGTTCTTC; cdr3_aa: CASSHAGGEQFF
j_call: TRBJ2-7; d_call: .; clone_size: .; v_call: TRBV6-2/TRBV6-3; cdr3_length: 14; cdr3_nt: TGTGCCAGCAGTTACAAGCGCCGACTTGACGAGCAGTACTTC; cdr3_aa: CASSYKRRLDEQYF
j_call: TRBJ1-1; d_call: .; clone_size: .; v_call: TRBV2; cdr3_length: 14; cdr3_nt: TGTGCCAGCAGTGCGGTTCGTCTGAACACTGAAGCTTTCTTT; cdr3_aa: CASSAVRLNTEAFF
j_call: TRBJ2-7; d_call: TRBD1; clone_size: .; v_call: TRBV24-1; cdr3_length: 16; cdr3_nt: TGTGCCACCAGTGCTTCAGGGGGATTCCCCCTCTACGAGCAGTACTTC; cdr3_aa: CATSASGGFPLYEQYF
j_call: TRBJ2-7; d_call: TRBD2; clone_size: once; v_call: TRBV3-1/TRBV3-2; cdr3_length: 15; cdr3_nt: TGTGCCAGCAGCCAAGTTCCGGGACTAGTGTACGAGCAGTACTTC; cdr3_aa: CASSQVPGLVYEQYF
j_call: TRBJ2-1; d_call: .; clone_size: .; v_call: TRBV7-3; cdr3_length: 15; cdr3_nt: TGTGCCAGCAGCTCGGACTCGAACGCCTACAATGAGCAGTTCTTC; cdr3_aa: CASSSDSNAYNEQFF
j_call: TRBJ2-7; d_call: TRBD1; clone_size: .; v_call: TRBV7-9; cdr3_length: 14; cdr3_nt: TGTGCCAGCAGCAACGGACAGGGAACCTACGAGCAGTACTTC; cdr3_aa: CASSNGQGTYEQYF
j_call: TRBJ2-5; d_call: TRBD1; clone_size: .; v_call: TRBV10-2; cdr3_length: 13; cdr3_nt: TGCGCCAGCACCAACAGGGGTGGGGAGACCCAGTACTTC; cdr3_aa: CASTNRGGETQYF
j_call: TRBJ1-4; d_call: .; clone_size: once; v_call: TRBV7-6; cdr3_length: 12; cdr3_nt: TGTGCCACCGTGGTTGGGGGGGATAAACTGTTTTTT; cdr3_aa: CATVVGGDKLFF
j_call: TRBJ2-2; d_call: TRBD1; clone_size: .; v_call: TRBV5-1; cdr3_length: 17; cdr3_nt: TGCGCCAGCAGCTCGCACGTGACAGGGGTGACGGCCGGGGAGCTGTTTTTT; cdr3_aa: CASSSHVTGVTAGELFF
j_call: TRBJ1-1; d_call: .; clone_size: .; v_call: TRBV6-5; cdr3_length: 13; cdr3_nt: TGTGCCAGCACTCGACGGGAGAACACTGAAGCTTTCTTT; cdr3_aa: CASTRRENTEAFF
j_call: TRBJ1-3; d_call: .; clone_size: few; v_call: TRBV28; cdr3_length: 14; cdr3_nt: TGTGCCAGCAGACCTCATGACAGGCCAAACACCATATATTTT; cdr3_aa: CASRPHDRPNTIYF
j_call: TRBJ2-1; d_call: TRBD1; clone_size: .; v_call: TRBV24-1; cdr3_length: 17; cdr3_nt: TGTGCCACCAGTGATCTGGCTCCGGGACAGGGGTGGAATGAGCAGTTCTTC; cdr3_aa: CATSDLAPGQGWNEQFF
j_call: TRBJ1-1; d_call: .; clone_size: .; v_call: TRBV19; cdr3_length: 15; cdr3_nt: TGTGCCAGTAGTAGAGCGGAAACCTCGAACACTGAAGCTTTCTTT; cdr3_aa: CASSRAETSNTEAFF
j_call: TRBJ1-1; d_call: .; clone_size: .; v_call: TRBV5-5; cdr3_length: 15; cdr3_nt: TGTGCCAGCACCTTGGGGAACAGGGCGGGCACTGAAGCTTTCTTT; cdr3_aa: CASTLGNRAGTEAFF
j_call: TRBJ1-2; d_call: .; clone_size: .; v_call: TRBV27; cdr3_length: 15; cdr3_nt: TGTGCCAGCAGTTTGTCTCCACGGGGGTCCTATGGCTACACCTTC; cdr3_aa: CASSLSPRGSYGYTF
j_call: TRBJ2-7; d_call: .; clone_size: .; v_call: TRBV2; cdr3_length: 13; cdr3_nt: TGTGCCAGCAGTGACAGTCTCTCCTACGAGCAGTACTTC; cdr3_aa: CASSDSLSYEQYF
j_call: TRBJ2-7; d_call: TRBD1; clone_size: .; v_call: TRBV6-6; cdr3_length: 15; cdr3_nt: TGTGCCAGCGCCAAGGCACCCGACAGGGCCTACGAGCAGTACTTC; cdr3_aa: CASAKAPDRAYEQYF
j_call: TRBJ1-1; d_call: TRBD1; clone_size: .; v_call: TRBV13; cdr3_length: 18; cdr3_nt: TGTGCCAGCAGCCCAGAGGCAGGGGGCTGGGGAAATCGGACTGAAGCTTTCTTT; cdr3_aa: CASSPEAGGWGNRTEAFF
j_call: TRBJ1-1; d_call: .; clone_size: .; v_call: TRBV7-9; cdr3_length: 14; cdr3_nt: TGTGCCAGCAGCTCGCGGGGGGAGGCCACTGAAGCTTTCTTT; cdr3_aa: CASSSRGEATEAFF